A selection of T cell receptor beta chains follows, all from one sample in a study of T cells expressing NK-cell markers. TCRdb reanalyzed the 5' RACE reads, giving one entry per CDR3 protein sequence and no DNA. The sample includes 450,000 to 600,000 distinct CDR3 sequences. Sequenced material: blood T cells: a sorted CD56 or NKG2C T cell subset, CD4+ or CD8+ T cells, or bulk PBMC T cells (not recorded which). Receptor source: a man between 18 and 29 years old in good health. Both conserved end residues are part of each CDR3.

V gene,J gene,CDR3 protein
TRBV3-1,TRBJ2-4,CASSHRQGENIQYF
TRBV5-1,TRBJ2-2,CASSLLSGSPGELFF
TRBV27,TRBJ2-5,CASSRVPKETQYF
TRBV5-1,TRBJ2-1,CASSLESSGSEQFF
TRBV21-1,TRBJ2-2,CASSSLAGSDTGELFF
TRBV12-3/TRBV12-4,TRBJ2-1,CASSLTGPRGGDEQFF
TRBV7-9,TRBJ2-1,CASSLELRQFF
TRBV29-1,TRBJ2-7,CSVDTGTDDYEQYF
TRBV12-3/TRBV12-4,TRBJ2-1,CASSLPGLGRDNEQFF
TRBV7-2,TRBJ2-7,CASSLSGYSYEQYF
TRBV14,TRBJ2-1,CASSQGTPWGQFF
TRBV6-2/TRBV6-3,TRBJ2-5,CASSQLREGLRETQYF
TRBV18,TRBJ2-1,CASSPLAGGGEQFF
TRBV11-2,TRBJ2-1,CASSSIRDSTYNEQFF
TRBV6-1,TRBJ2-1,CASTLRTGGWINEQFF
TRBV19,TRBJ1-1,CASSRDGTSEAFF
TRBV12-3/TRBV12-4,TRBJ2-3,CASSLELAGYPDTQYF
TRBV9,TRBJ2-7,CASSVAGGLSPYEQYF
TRBV4-1,TRBJ2-1,CASSQEGLAGVLGEQFF
TRBV4-2,TRBJ2-5,CASSRGASGQETQYF
TRBV6-5,TRBJ2-1,CASSYQRTGPEQFF
TRBV12-3/TRBV12-4,TRBJ2-3,CASSRGTGGSDTQYF
TRBV2,TRBJ1-3,CASSEGGGSGNTIYF
TRBV4-2,TRBJ1-3,CASSQDPTGHLHTIYF
TRBV5-1,TRBJ2-5,CASSLEGLRETQYF
TRBV29-1,TRBJ1-1,CSVGHQTGATEAFF
TRBV28,TRBJ2-3,CASSLWRDGFTDTQYF
TRBV27,TRBJ1-2,CASSPQGYGYTF
TRBV5-1,TRBJ2-2,CASSLWTGGFGTGELFF
TRBV20-1,TRBJ2-1,CSARDPQRPGTHYNEQFF